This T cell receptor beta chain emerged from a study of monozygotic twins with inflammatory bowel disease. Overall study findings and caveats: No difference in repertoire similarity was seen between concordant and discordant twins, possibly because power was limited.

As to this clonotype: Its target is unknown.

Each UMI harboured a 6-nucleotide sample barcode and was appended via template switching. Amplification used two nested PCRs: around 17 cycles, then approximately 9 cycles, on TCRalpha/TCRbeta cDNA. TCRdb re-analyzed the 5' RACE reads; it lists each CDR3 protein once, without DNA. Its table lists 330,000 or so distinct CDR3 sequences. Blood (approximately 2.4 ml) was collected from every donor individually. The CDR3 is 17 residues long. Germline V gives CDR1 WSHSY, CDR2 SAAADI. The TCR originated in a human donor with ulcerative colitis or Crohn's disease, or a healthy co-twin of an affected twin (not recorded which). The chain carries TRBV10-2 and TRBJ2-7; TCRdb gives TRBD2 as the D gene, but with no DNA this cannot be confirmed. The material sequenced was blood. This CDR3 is CASRKPGTSSRSYEQYF.